This T cell receptor (beta chain) was identified in a study of a mutant IDH1 vaccine in newly diagnosed glioma. The time point: week 35, safety follow-up. Vaccination comprised doses that each held 300 ug of mutant IDH1 20-mer peptide, plus topical imiquimod. Concerning this clone itself: Its specificity is not known.

Germline assignment: CDR1 KGHSH and CDR2 LQKENI. The length of the CDR3 is 15 residues. Trimming left V 4 bases short and J 0 bases short, with 12 bases between. Assay: immunoSEQ multiplex PCR; the TCRdb copy retains only in-frame clones and omits some. The data show more than 40,000 clones, roughly 91% seen once. This receptor was identified in a woman aged 35 to 49 with glioma. The chain joins TRBV18 to TRBJ1-2; the D gene is possibly TRBD1 (6 bases). Sequences were derived from PBMCs, sampled from a glioma patient whose treatment included an IDH1 peptide vaccine. In DNA form, the CDR3 reads TGTGCCAGCTCACAAAAGGACAGTCCTAACTATGGCTACACCTTC. Residues: CASSQKDSPNYGYTF.